This passage covers 5 T cell receptor beta chains from one sample sequenced in a study of PD-1 blockade in classical Hodgkin lymphoma. TCRdb's copy holds only in-frame clones and misses some; the assay was immunoSEQ multiplex PCR. The repertoire consists of under 60,000 clones, with roughly 86% occurring once and the leading ten covering around 7.1%. Time point reported: cycle 4 day 1 (C4D1), after five to seven weeks of nivolumab. Each and every patient relapsed after autologous stem cell transplantation, and patients got differing brentuximab vedotin exposure. The sample was peripheral blood mononuclear cells (PBMCs), taken before the fourth cycle of nivolumab. These TCRs come from a human donor with classical Hodgkin lymphoma.

This chain joins TRBV19 and TRBJ2-5, with 8 bases fitting TRBD1. This CDR3 has 13 amino acids. V gave up 8 bases and J gave up 2 bases; unmatched junction bases: 4. The V gene's germline CDR1 is LNHDA and CDR2 SQIVND (reference sequence). CDR3 amino acids: CASARQGQETQYF. CDR3 DNA: TGTGCCAGTGCTCGACAGGGGCAAGAGACCCAGTACTTC.

The genes are TRBV5-1 and TRBJ2-7; possibly TRBD1 for D (6 bases). The V gene's germline CDR1 is SGHRS and CDR2 YFSETQ. The CDR3 is made up of 13 amino acids. Trimming pared 4 bases from V and 2 bases from J, leaving 10 bases between. CDR3 sequence reads: CASSEPGAYEQYF. In DNA form, the CDR3 reads TGCGCCAGCAGCGAACCAGGGGCCTACGAGCAGTACTTC.

The chain recombines TRBV5-5 with TRBJ2-3; possibly TRBD2 for D (5 bases). Germline V gene data show CDR1 as SGHKS and CDR2 as YYEKEE (reference sequence). V was shortened by 1 base and J by 9 bases, with 9 bases between the two germline ends. The CDR3 is made up of 12 amino acids. The CDR3 sequence is CASSLSPGTQYF. The CDR3, as DNA: TGTGCCAGCAGCTTGTCCCCGGGAACGCAGTATTTT.

This chain joins TRBV29-1 and TRBJ2-3; D not resolved. The CDR3 has 13 amino acids. V lost 2 bases and J lost 3, with 9 bases in between. Germline CDR1 reads SQVTM; CDR2 reads ANQGSEA. This chain's CDR3 is CSVETEGTDTQYF. The CDR3 DNA reads as TGCAGCGTTGAAACAGAAGGGACAGATACGCAGTATTTT.

The rearrangement links TRBV10-3 to TRBJ2-1, with 9 positions matching TRBD1. V lost 10 bases to trimming and J lost 7 bases; unmatched junction nucleotides: 8. CDR3 length: 13 amino acids. From germline, CDR1 is ENHRY and CDR2 SYGVKD. The CDR3 nucleotides read TGTGCCACAGGGGACAGGGATAGGAATGAGCAGTTCTTC. Its translation: CATGDRDRNEQFF.